The 29 T cell receptor beta chains given below trace back to one sample, sequenced in a study of T-cell memory formation after mild COVID-19 (dated by TCRdb to 2020 to 2023). Library preparation used 5' RACE. Instrument used: Illumina NovaSeq 6000. TCRdb passed the public sequencing reads through fastp at Q25 and MiXCR, retaining productive beta sequences. Entries that share a CDR3 protein sequence are merged under the most common genes and DNA. Counted in this sample were approximately 440,000 distinct CDR3 sequences; 20% of them appeared once. The ten biggest clones cover around 8.4% of the sample. The sample comprised PBMCs or a T cell subset sorted from them (not recorded which). The receptors stem from an adult woman who had mild COVID-19 (a few samples of this study predate the infection). The sample titles of this study are shuffled in the database, so cell type and time point are left out; the donor was told from shared clones.

The chain recombines TRBV21-1 with TRBJ2-5. TRBV21-1 is shown as a pseudogene. This CDR3 has 15 amino acids. The CDR3 nucleotides are TGTGCCAGCAGCACGCGATTCGGCCAAGACGAGACCCAGTACTTC. Translation: CASSTRFGQDETQYF.

The gene calls are TRBV5-5 and TRBJ2-7; 10 nucleotides match TRBD2. The V segment lost 1 base and the J segment 1 base; nucleotides outside the gene matches: 5. The CDR3 covers 16 residues. Germline-derived CDR1 and CDR2 are SGHKS and YYEKEE (reference sequence). For the CDR3, the DNA is TGTGCCAGCAGCTTGTATCTAGCGGGGGTTTCCTACGAGCAGTACTTC. It translates to CASSLYLAGVSYEQYF. Looking up the rest from reference TRBV5-5 and TRBJ2-7 gives the full variable domain: DAGVTQSPTHLIKTRGQQVTLRCSPISGHKSVSWYQQVLGQGPQFIFQYYEKEERGRGNFPDRFSARQFPNYSSELNVNALLLGDSALYLCASSLYLAGVSYEQYFGPGTRLTVT.

The rearrangement links TRBV20-1 to TRBJ1-1, with D uncertain. V was clipped by 8 bases and J by 0 bases, with 7 bases between them. Germline values: CDR1 DFQATT, CDR2 SNEGSKA (reference sequence). The CDR3 is made up of 11 amino acids. The CDR3 is CSTLLNTEAFF. Written as DNA, the CDR3 is TGCAGTACCCTTTTGAACACTGAAGCTTTCTTT.

This clonotype showed up many times. The rearrangement links TRBV6-6 to TRBJ2-5; 9 bases match TRBD2. Germline V lookup: CDR1 MNHNY, CDR2 SVGAGI (reference sequence). Losses at the gene ends were 7 bases for V and 5 bases for J; bases not matched to a gene: 8. There are 14 residues in the CDR3. CDR3 DNA: TGTGCCAGCACCCTAGCTAGCGGGAAGGAGACCCAGTACTTC. It yields the protein CASTLASGKETQYF.

This clonotype was found once. This rearrangement joins TRBV7-9 to TRBJ2-2; the match to TRBD2 covers 9 bases. V gave up 1 base and J gave up 0 bases; unmatched junction bases: 0. The CDR3 extends over 16 amino acids. In germline, CDR1 is SEHNR, CDR2 FQNEAQ (reference sequence). This chain's CDR3 is CASSLGLAANTGELFF. The CDR3 DNA follows: TGTGCCAGCAGCTTAGGACTAGCGGCGAACACCGGGGAGCTGTTTTTT.

This clonotype was seen a few times. This chain joins TRBV10-1 and TRBJ1-1; D gene ambiguous. The CDR3 contains 13 residues. Germline lookup yields CDR1 WNHNN and CDR2 SYGVQD (reference sequence). Trimming shortened V by 8 bases and J by 6 bases, and 16 bases separated the two germline ends. The CDR3 nucleotides are TGCGCCAGCCATACAACCACCGACCCTGAAGCTTTCTTT. This codes for CASHTTTDPEAFF.

The V call is TRBV29-1, the J call TRBJ2-3; 10 positions agree with TRBD2. Per the germline V gene, CDR1 is SQVTM and CDR2 is ANQGSEA. CDR3 size: 15 residues. V was pared by 8 bases and J by 2 bases, with 10 bases of the junction left unmatched. CDR3 bases: TGCAGCACCATCCCCGGACTAGCGGACACAGATACGCAGTATTTT. Its translation: CSTIPGLADTDTQYF.

This clonotype was detected ten times or more. This chain connects TRBV24-1 to TRBJ2-2; no definite D call. The V gene lost 5 bases and the J gene lost 2 bases, with 5 bases spanning the gap. Germline CDR1 and CDR2: KGHDR and SFDVKD. The CDR3 is 13 residues long. The CDR3 nucleotides are TGTGCCACCAGTGCTTTTAACACCGGGGAGCTGTTTTTT. The encoded protein is CATSAFNTGELFF.

The genes are TRBV18 and TRBJ2-3, with TRBD2 identical over 10 bases. V lost 8 bases and J lost 1; bases outside the gene matches: 15. The germline V gene has CDR1 KGHSH and CDR2 LQKENI. This CDR3 spans 18 amino acids. The CDR3 DNA follows: TGTGCCAGCATTCAGGGGACTAGCGTCAAGTCGGGCACAGATACGCAGTATTTT. Protein product: CASIQGTSVKSGTDTQYF.

The gene calls are TRBV5-1 and TRBJ2-3; D is perhaps TRBD1 (5 bases). CDR3 length: 13 residues. Germline CDR1 reads SGHRS; CDR2 reads YFSETQ. Trimming shortened V by 2 bases and J by 6 bases, and 10 bases separated the two germline ends. Here the CDR3 reads CASSFGASDTQYF. As DNA, the CDR3 is TGCGCCAGCAGCTTTGGGGCTTCGGATACGCAGTATTTT.

The chain recombines TRBV10-2 with TRBJ2-3, with D tentatively TRBD2 (5 bases). Germline loops: CDR1 WSHSY, CDR2 SAAADI. Trimming took off 3 bases at V and 6 bases at J, with 13 bases between the two ends. The CDR3 loop spans 14 amino acids. The CDR3: CASSDWAEEDTQYF. Here the CDR3 DNA reads TGCGCCAGCAGTGATTGGGCGGAGGAGGATACGCAGTATTTT.

J is TRBJ2-2 and V is TRBV7-9; no definite D call. Germline CDR1 SEHNR, CDR2 FQNEAQ (reference sequence). Trimming removed 1 base from V and 6 bases from J, with 6 bases in between. This CDR3 region has 13 residues. The CDR3 region is CASSLVAPGELFF. The CDR3 coding sequence is TGTGCCAGCAGCTTAGTGGCGCCCGGGGAGCTGTTTTTT.

CDR3 region: CASSWGGGTETQYF. CDR3 DNA: TGTGCCAGCAGTTGGGGCGGGGGGACCGAGACCCAGTACTTC. V and J are TRBV12-3 or TRBV12-4 and TRBJ2-5, with TRBD2 matching over 8 bases. The CDR3 sequence is 14 residues long. J gave up 5 bases and V 4 bases, and 6 bases lay outside the gene matches.

This clonotype was observed at least ten times. The chain's CDR3 is CASSLVGPNSPLHF. The CDR3 nucleotides are TGTGCCAGCAGCTTAGTTGGCCCCAATTCACCCCTCCACTTT. The genes are TRBV7-2 and TRBJ1-6; the D is unclear. Trimming left V 1 base short and J 7 bases short, with 8 bases between. This CDR3 has 14 residues. Germline V gene sequence: CDR1 SGHTA, CDR2 FQGNSA.

This sequence joins TRBV3-1 and TRBJ2-1; D ambiguous. The CDR3 covers 16 residues. In germline, CDR1 is LGHDT, CDR2 YNNKEL (reference sequence). V was cut by 0 bases and J by 6 bases, with 15 bases left in between. CDR3 region: CASSQEKGLWGNEQFF. The CDR3 DNA sequence: TGTGCCAGCAGCCAAGAAAAGGGTTTATGGGGCAATGAGCAGTTCTTC.

The chain recombines TRBV20-1 with TRBJ1-1; no reliable D call. CDR3 length: 11 residues. The germline CDR1 and CDR2 sequences are DFQATT and SNEGSKA (reference sequence). The CDR3 loop reads CRSIRGTEAFF. The CDR3 nucleotides read TGCAGAAGTATACGGGGCACTGAAGCTTTCTTT.

This clonotype was seen at least ten times. This chain uses TRBV2 with TRBJ2-7, with TRBD1 as a possible D gene (5 bases). Trimming left V 8 bases short and J 0 bases short, with 8 bases between. Germline V gene data show CDR1 as SNHLY and CDR2 as FYNNEI. The CDR3 extends over 12 amino acids. The CDR3 DNA reads TGTGCCAGCCGACAGAGCTCCTACGAGCAGTACTTC. Translating it yields CASRQSSYEQYF. Using reference TRBV2 and TRBJ2-7 for the parts outside the CDR3, the full variable domain is EPEVTQTPSHQVTQMGQEVILRCVPISNHLYFYWYRQILGQKVEFLVSFYNNEISEKSEIFDDQFSVERPDGSNFTLKIRSTKLEDSAMYFCASRQSSYEQYFGPGTRLTVT.

The chain employs TRBV6-5 and TRBJ1-2; D is possibly TRBD1 (5 bases). Deletions cut 8 bases from V and 4 bases from J, with 17 bases between. CDR3 size: 14 residues. CDR1 is MNHEY, CDR2 SVGAGI, per germline. As DNA, the CDR3 is TGTGCCAGCTCGGGGGGGTTAGAGTTCTATGGCTACACCTTC. This gives the protein CASSGGLEFYGYTF.

The chain carries TRBV7-2 and TRBJ2-4; 10 bases fit TRBD1. This CDR3 comprises 13 residues. J was trimmed by 5 bases and V by 8 bases; bases with no gene match: 3. In germline, CDR1 is SGHTA, CDR2 FQGNSA. CDR3 loop: CASGQGVENIQYF. Here the CDR3 DNA reads TGTGCCAGCGGACAGGGGGTTGAAAACATTCAGTACTTC.

The J gene is TRBJ2-6, the V gene TRBV7-8; no clear D. V lost 3 bases to trimming and J lost 2 bases, with 11 bases between them. The CDR3 is 16 amino acids. From germline, CDR1 is SGHVS and CDR2 FQNEAQ. In DNA form, the CDR3 reads TGTGCCAGCAGCTTCCGATCCAGCACTGGGGCCAACGTCCTGACTTTC. This codes for CASSFRSSTGANVLTF.

This chain connects TRBV5-1 to TRBJ2-5; D is perhaps TRBD2 (5 bases). CDR1 is SGHRS and CDR2 is YFSETQ in the germline V gene. V lost 4 bases and J lost 4, with 14 bases in between. The CDR3 extends over 14 amino acids. The CDR3 here is CASSPRGVVETQYF. The CDR3 region has the DNA TGCGCCAGCAGCCCCCGGGGAGTCGTAGAGACCCAGTACTTC.

There are many counts of this clonotype. The rearrangement links TRBV5-1 to TRBJ2-1; possible D gene TRBD1, 7 bases. Germline V gene lookup returns CDR1 SGHRS and CDR2 YFSETQ. This CDR3 comprises 15 residues. V lost 0 bases, J lost 8 bases, and 15 bases lay in between. CDR3 amino acids: CASSLVAGQNYEQFF. The CDR3 bases are TGCGCCAGCAGCTTGGTGGCGGGACAGAACTATGAGCAGTTCTTC.

The rearrangement links TRBV7-9 to TRBJ2-7; D possibly corresponds to TRBD1 (6 bases). Germline V gives CDR1 SEHNR, CDR2 FQNEAQ (reference sequence). V lost 0 bases to trimming and J lost 0 bases, with 12 bases between them. The CDR3 extends over 16 amino acids. The CDR3 here is CASSLAGIGGSYEQYF. In DNA, the CDR3 is TGTGCCAGCAGCTTAGCGGGGATAGGGGGCTCCTACGAGCAGTACTTC.

A single count supports this clonotype. The CDR3 reads CASSYSQDTQYF. In DNA, the CDR3 is TGTGCCAGCAGTTACTCGCAAGATACGCAGTATTTT. The V and J genes are TRBV6-5 and TRBJ2-3, with no clear D. CDR1 and CDR2 (germline): MNHEY, SVGAGI. Trimming pared 0 bases from V and 5 bases from J, leaving 3 bases between. This CDR3 comprises 12 residues.

This chain connects TRBV3-1 to TRBJ2-1, with 13 bases identical to TRBD2. The length of the CDR3 is 14 residues. V shed 2 bases, J shed 12 bases, and the junction held 4 bases outside the gene matches. CDR1 is LGHDT, CDR2 YNNKEL, per germline (reference sequence). The CDR3 nucleotides are TGTGCCAGCAGCCAAAGGACTAGCGGGGGAACGCAGTTCTTC. Translated, it gives CASSQRTSGGTQFF.

In this sample, this clonotype turned up a few times. The CDR3 loop reads CASRTDGPYEQYF. For the CDR3, the DNA is TGTGCCAGCAGGACTGATGGCCCCTACGAGCAGTACTTC. J is TRBJ2-7 and V is TRBV6-6; D uncertain. The CDR3 sequence is 13 residues long. The germline V gene has CDR1 MNHNY and CDR2 SVGAGI (reference sequence). The ends were cut back, 6 bases at V and 2 bases at J, with 11 bases in the middle.

The DNA for the CDR3 is TGTGCCAGCATCCGGACAGGTTTTGGGACTGAAGCTTTCTTT. Translated: CASIRTGFGTEAFF. The chain links TRBV21-1 to TRBJ1-1; the table's D call of TRBD1 was not tested on the DNA. TRBV21-1 is a pseudogene. CDR3 length equals 14 residues.

This clonotype was detected a few times. The CDR3 nucleotides read TGTGCCACCAGCCTAGGGTATGGCTACACCTTC. It codes for CATSLGYGYTF. The J gene is TRBJ1-2, the V gene TRBV15, with D unclear. Trimming removed 5 bases from V and 5 bases from J, with 6 bases in between. The CDR3 consists of 11 residues. Germline V gene sequence: CDR1 LNHNV, CDR2 YYDKDF (reference sequence). The entire variable domain, with the rest obtained from reference TRBV15 and TRBJ1-2, is as follows: DAMVIQNPRYQVTQFGKPVTLSCSQTLNHNVMYWYQQKSSQAPKLLFHYYDKDFNNEADTPDNFQSRRPNTSFCFLDIRSPGLGDTAMYLCATSLGYGYTFGSGTRLTVV.

The V call is TRBV7-2, the J call TRBJ1-3, with TRBD1 matching over 7 bases. The CDR3 runs 18 residues. Looked up from germline, CDR1 is SGHTA and CDR2 is FQGNSA. V shed 2 bases and J 0 bases; nucleotides not matched to a gene: 10. The CDR3 DNA is TGTGCCAGCAGCTTACTAAGATGGGACAGCTTCTCTGGAAACACCATATATTTT. Encoded protein: CASSLLRWDSFSGNTIYF.